This note documents a single T cell receptor beta chain sequence. The antigen remains unidentified. The sample belongs to a study of T cell responses to AZD1222 COVID-19 vaccine. Study-level findings and limits: The breadth and depth of Spike-specific TCRs increased once two AZD1222 doses had been given. Only a handful of individuals given AZD1222 were seropositive at baseline.

The assay was immunoSEQ multiplex PCR, and TCRdb's table has in-frame clones only and misses some. The sample records 150,000 or so clones, roughly 91% being singletons. Trimming pared 0 bases from V and 3 bases from J, leaving 3 bases between. Germline V CDR1 and CDR2: SGHDN, FVKESK. The CDR3 consists of 12 residues. This specimen consisted of peripheral blood, obtained on day 0 of AZD1222 vaccination. The origin of this receptor is an adult in good health. The chain couples TRBV14 to TRBJ2-7; D is unresolved. CDR3 DNA sequence: TGTGCCAGCAGCCAAGATAACTACGAGCAGTACTTC. Protein sequence: CASSQDNYEQYF.